This T cell receptor beta chain was profiled in a study of cytomegalovirus exposure and HLA in healthy donors. Overall study results and limits: What a later analysis reportedly showed was that an Asian-associated ancestry cluster had fewer N-insertions than the approximately 700-donor mean. Sequencing probably produced one cluster of sequence variants that were highly shared. Association with HLA alleles at 0.05 false discovery rate was found for roughly 17,000 TCR beta sequences in a later analysis.

Concerning this clone itself: Antigen: not known.

The V and J ends lost 5 bases and 1 base respectively, with 5 bases between them. Per germline, CDR1 MNHEY and CDR2 SVGAGI. This CDR3 has 12 amino acids. The study ran its PCR with 60 Vbeta and 13 Jbeta primers. Data came from immunoSEQ multiplex PCR; TCRdb stores just in-frame clones and leaves some out. This repertoire shows around 220,000 clones, roughly 80% found once; its top ten account for approximately 0.22%. This clonotype was sampled from a girl aged 2-10 years in good health and CMV-seronegative. The chain uses TRBV6-5 and TRBJ1-1; D is unclear. The specimen was PBMCs. CDR3 DNA: TGTGCCAGCAGTGGCAGGAACACTGAAGCTTTCTTT. Its protein product is CASSGRNTEAFF.